Listed here are 16 T cell receptor beta chains from one sample, sequenced in a study of T cells after yellow fever vaccination. A single record per CDR3 protein comes from TCRdb applying MiXCR to the 5' RACE reads. The sample includes approximately 110,000 distinct CDR3 sequences, under 8.5% of them seen just once. The source was CD4+ T cells sorted from PBMCs, collected 10 days after the first yellow fever vaccination. Receptors were obtained from a man younger than 30 who received the YFV17D yellow fever vaccine.

This clonotype was counted at least ten times. V gene TRBV5-1 combines with J gene TRBJ2-7; the D is unclear. The length of the CDR3 is 13 residues. The germline V gene has CDR1 SGHRS and CDR2 YFSETQ. Trimming shortened V by 0 bases and J by 0 bases, and 4 bases separated the two germline ends. This CDR3 is CASSLDNSYEQYF. The CDR3 DNA is TGCGCCAGCAGCTTGGATAACTCCTACGAGCAGTACTTC.

This clonotype was seen repeatedly, ten times or more. The gene calls are TRBV29-1 and TRBJ1-4; 8 bases map to TRBD1. CDR1 SQVTM and CDR2 ANQGSEA come from the germline V gene. The CDR3 has 12 amino acids. The V and J ends lost 6 bases and 8 bases, in that order; junction bases with no gene match: 5. CDR3 sequence reads: CSVSYRGEKLFF. The CDR3 DNA sequence: TGCAGCGTGTCGTACAGGGGGGAAAAACTGTTTTTT.

This clonotype has more than one count but fewer than ten. V gene TRBV10-3 combines with J gene TRBJ1-2; TRBD1 aligns across 7 bases. V lost 6 bases, J lost 6 bases, and 7 bases stayed unmatched. This CDR3 has 13 amino acids. The germline CDR1 and CDR2 sequences are ENHRY and SYGVKD. The CDR3 DNA is TGTGCCATCAGCCAGGGGGGGGTGGATGGCTACACCTTC. Translation: CAISQGGVDGYTF.

The sample holds many counts of this clonotype. The CDR3 is CASSLGWGTDTQYF. CDR3 nucleotide sequence: TGTGCCAGCAGCTTGGGATGGGGCACAGATACGCAGTATTTT. This rearrangement joins TRBV7-2 to TRBJ2-3, with D uncertain. The germline V gene has CDR1 SGHTA and CDR2 FQGNSA. This CDR3 has 14 residues. Trimming left V 3 bases short and J 1 base short, with 8 bases between.

Many counts were recorded for this clonotype. Written as DNA, the CDR3 is TGTGCCAGCAGCTTTAGCGGGGGGGCCTTCGGGAATGAGCAGTTCTTC. It codes for CASSFSGGAFGNEQFF. The chain links TRBV7-2 to TRBJ2-1; 11 bases line up with TRBD2. Losses at the gene ends were 3 bases for V and 7 bases for J; bases not matched to a gene: 8. The CDR3 is made up of 16 amino acids. Germline assignment: CDR1 SGHTA and CDR2 FQGNSA.

Points on this clonotype: A single base separates this from a much larger clone, so it may be a read error. The chain links TRBV14 to TRBJ1-6; D unclear. The CDR3 runs to 13 residues. Germline V lookup: CDR1 SGHDN, CDR2 FVKESK. V was cut by 1 base and J by 9 bases, with 7 bases left in between. DNA of the CDR3: TGTGCCAGCAGCCAAGGCTGGGTTTCACCCCTCCACTTT. This sequence encodes CASSQGWVSPLHF.

This clonotype was counted at least ten times. The chain links TRBV11-2 to TRBJ2-7, with D tentatively TRBD1 (6 bases). Germline CDR1 is SGHAT and CDR2 is FQNNGV. This CDR3 is built from 12 residues. V was trimmed by 5 bases and J by 2 bases, leaving 7 bases between them. The CDR3 region is CASSPGAYEQYV. The CDR3 DNA reads as TGTGCCAGCAGCCCAGGGGCCTACGAGCAGTACGTC.

As to this clonotype: This may stem from a read error, because a much larger clone lies one nucleotide away. The chain recombines TRBV5-1 with TRBJ2-1; D call uncertain. The CDR3 is made up of 15 amino acids. Trimming took off 2 bases at V and 0 bases at J, with 9 bases between the two ends. The germline V gene has CDR1 SGHRS and CDR2 YFSETQ. The CDR3 region has the DNA TGCGCCAGCAGCTTAGACATCGCCTCCTACAATGAGCAGTTCTTC. Its translation is CASSLDIASYNEQFF.

The V and J genes are TRBV11-1 and TRBJ2-2, with D perhaps TRBD1 (5 bases). The CDR3 consists of 13 residues. CDR1 and CDR2 from the germline V gene are SGHAT and FQDESV (reference sequence). The V and J ends lost 5 bases and 8 bases respectively, with 12 bases between them. CDR3 DNA sequence: TGTGCCAGCAGCCCTAAACGGACAGGGGAGCTGTTTTTT. Protein sequence: CASSPKRTGELFF.

This clonotype was recorded at least ten times. V is TRBV6-2 or TRBV6-3 and J is TRBJ2-4, with D possibly TRBD1 on 7 matching bases. Germline V CDR1 and CDR2: MNHEY, SVGEGT. V dropped 6 bases and J dropped 9 bases, with 9 bases sitting between them. The CDR3 runs to 11 residues. The CDR3 nucleotides are TGTGCCAGCAGCCAGGGGGGCATTCAGTACTTC. It specifies CASSQGGIQYF.

The chain joins TRBV7-3 to TRBJ2-3, with D tentatively TRBD1 (6 bases). This CDR3 comprises 13 residues. V lost 6 bases and J lost 6, with 13 bases in between. In germline, CDR1 is SGHTA, CDR2 FQGTGA. CDR3 sequence: CASSKGQGDTQYF. The CDR3 DNA follows: TGTGCCAGCAGTAAGGGGCAGGGGGATACGCAGTATTTT.

Ten or more counts support this clonotype. The chain uses TRBV6-5 and TRBJ2-5; perhaps TRBD2 as D (7 bases). Trimming took 5 bases from V and 4 from J, leaving 17 bases between them. The V gene's germline CDR1 is MNHEY and CDR2 SVGAGI. This CDR3 is 15 amino acids long. The CDR3 region is CASSRGGASGETQYF. Written as DNA, the CDR3 is TGTGCCAGCAGTAGGGGGGGGGCATCAGGAGAGACCCAGTACTTC.

This clonotype has at least ten counts. The J gene is TRBJ2-7, the V gene TRBV14, with D unresolved. Germline lookup yields CDR1 SGHDN and CDR2 FVKESK. CDR3 length: 12 residues. V was clipped by 2 bases and J by 0 bases, with 2 bases between them. The CDR3 is CASSQFSYEQYF. Written as DNA, the CDR3 is TGTGCCAGCAGCCAATTCTCCTACGAGCAGTACTTC.

This clonotype has at least ten counts. The chain joins TRBV7-2 to TRBJ1-1, with D unresolved. V dropped 5 bases and J dropped 0 bases, with 10 bases sitting between them. The CDR3 has 14 amino acids. The germline gives CDR1 SGHTA, CDR2 FQGNSA. As DNA, the CDR3 is TGTGCCAGCAGCCCCTTCGGCTTGAACACTGAAGCTTTCTTT. This codes for CASSPFGLNTEAFF.

This clonotype was seen ten or more times. The chain carries TRBV3-1 and TRBJ1-6, with D hard to call. The CDR3 extends over 15 amino acids. The germline CDR1 and CDR2 sequences are LGHDT and YNNKEL (reference sequence). Deletions cut 5 bases from V and 9 bases from J, with 17 bases between. Here the CDR3 DNA reads TGTGCCAGCAGCGGATCTTTTCAGACTCTTTCACCCCTCCACTTT. Translating gives CASSGSFQTLSPLHF.

This clonotype came up many times. CDR3 in DNA: TGTGCCAGCAGTCCCCGACAGGGGGCAAGAACTGAAGCTTTCTTT. It codes for CASSPRQGARTEAFF. This chain links TRBV12-3 or TRBV12-4 with TRBJ1-1; 10 bases fit TRBD1. Unmatched junction bases numbered 8, after V lost 5 bases and J lost 5 bases. The CDR3 is made up of 15 amino acids.